The 2 T cell receptor beta chains listed next were all sequenced from one sample in a study of a mutant IDH1 vaccine in newly diagnosed glioma listed by TCRdb under 2021. The antigens of these receptors remain unknown. The method was the immunoSEQ multiplex PCR assay. The table comes from immuneACCESS by way of TCRdb, which keeps in-frame sequences with V and J called. Part of the clones is missing from these tables; in studies checked, under half for an unresolved V gene and the rest for unknown reasons. The sample records about 25,000 clones, about 77% of which are singletons. The ten top clones hold roughly 10% of the sample. Read against the paper, the sample's time point label means: week 5, during vaccination. Every vaccine dose consisted of 300 ug of a 20-mer mutant IDH1 peptide in Montanide, administered subcutaneously together with topical imiquimod. The input for sequencing was PBMCs, taken from a glioma patient whose treatment included an IDH1 peptide vaccine. Receptor source: a man aged 35-49 years with glioma.

V usage is TRBV7-8 and J usage is TRBJ1-5; 8 bases are a match to TRBD1. Germline V gene lookup returns CDR1 SGHVS and CDR2 FQNEAQ. J was trimmed by 9 bases and V by 4 bases; bases with no gene match: 11. CDR3 length equals 15 residues. In DNA, the CDR3 is TGTGCCAGCAGCTCCTTCTCGACAGGGGCCGTGCCCCAGCATTTT. Protein sequence: CASSSFSTGAVPQHF. The full variable domain, completed using reference TRBV7-8 and TRBJ1-5, is GAGVSQSPRYKVAKRGQDVALRCDPISGHVSLFWYQQALGQGPEFLTYFQNEAQLDKSGLPSDRFFAERPEGSVSTLKIQRTQQEDSAVYLCASSSFSTGAVPQHFGDGTRLSIL.

The CDR3 region has the DNA TGTGCCAGCAGCTTCCTCCACGAGCAGTACTTC. It specifies CASSFLHEQYF. The chain uses TRBV11-2 and TRBJ2-7; D is ambiguous. CDR3 length: 11 residues. The V end was cut by 3 bases, the J end by 5 bases, with 5 bases between. Germline V gene data show CDR1 as SGHAT and CDR2 as FQNNGV.